The clone carrying this T cell receptor (beta chain) was counted at least ten times. Germline assignment: CDR1 LGHNA and CDR2 YNFKEQ. Deletions cut 1 base from V and 8 bases from J, with 21 bases between. The CDR3 spans 17 residues. This sample stems from a study of HIV-infected patients and healthy controls. In TCRdb, the 5' RACE reads were re-called with MiXCR into one record per CDR3 protein. Of more than 15,000 distinct CDR3 sequences in the sample, roughly 19% were seen once. The sample taken for sequencing was CD8+ T cells from blood. The rearrangement uses TRBV4-2 and TRBJ2-1; tentatively, D is TRBD1 (5 bases). The origin of this receptor is a human donor in good health. Here the CDR3 DNA reads TGTGCCAGCAGCCAAGCAAGGGGCCGGATCGTACATGATGAGCAGTTCTTC. Translation: CASSQARGRIVHDEQFF.